A single sample gave rise to the 24 T cell receptor beta chains below, sequenced in a study of OX40 agonist ivuxolimab in advanced cancers. Profiling relied on immunoSEQ multiplex PCR, and the TCRdb table lists in-frame clones only, not all of them. The sample consists of roughly 59,000 clones, nearly 90% of them appearing once. The material sequenced was CD4+ or CD8+ T cells sorted from blood, taken in a trial of the OX40 agonist ivuxolimab. Every receptor here comes from an adult with an advanced solid tumor such as melanoma, head and neck, liver or kidney cancer.

This chain joins TRBV10-3 and TRBJ1-2, with TRBD1 identical over 9 bases. This CDR3 spans 15 amino acids. In germline, CDR1 is ENHRY, CDR2 SYGVKD. V was pared by 0 bases and J by 5 bases, with 4 bases of the junction left unmatched. CDR3 amino acids: CAISESDRGRYGYTF. The CDR3 nucleotides read TGTGCCATCAGTGAGTCGGACAGGGGTAGATATGGCTACACCTTC.

J is TRBJ1-1 and V is TRBV6-5, with D tentatively TRBD1 (6 bases). Trimming took 5 bases from V and 0 from J, leaving 10 bases between them. In germline, CDR1 is MNHEY, CDR2 SVGAGI. The CDR3 covers 14 residues. CDR3 loop: CASSPQGMNTEAFF. The CDR3 DNA follows: TGTGCCAGCAGTCCGCAGGGGATGAACACTGAAGCTTTCTTT.

The chain recombines TRBV19 with TRBJ1-3; D not certain. The CDR3 runs 16 residues. The germline V and J ends were trimmed by 7 bases and 4 bases, with 20 bases remaining between them. Per the germline V gene, CDR1 is LNHDA and CDR2 is SQIVND (reference sequence). CDR3 sequence reads: CASTDGAGLRGNTIYF. The DNA for the CDR3 is TGTGCCAGTACCGATGGAGCAGGCCTGAGGGGAAACACCATATATTTT.

The J gene is TRBJ1-2, the V gene TRBV27; D uncertain. CDR3 length equals 13 residues. CDR1 MNHEY and CDR2 SMNVEV come from the germline V gene (reference sequence). Trimming stripped 2 bases from V and 2 bases from J, with 6 bases between. The CDR3: CASSLRVNYGYTF. The CDR3, as DNA: TGTGCCAGCAGTTTAAGGGTAAACTATGGCTACACCTTC.

The CDR3 region is CASRDGDSPLHF. CDR3 DNA: TGTGCCAGCCGAGACGGGGATTCACCCCTCCACTTT. V gene TRBV5-6 combines with J gene TRBJ1-6; D gene unclear. CDR1 SGHDT and CDR2 YYEEEE come from the germline V gene. Trimming removed 7 bases from V and 8 bases from J, with 10 bases in between. The CDR3 is 12 amino acids.

This chain uses TRBV28 with TRBJ1-5; D unresolved. This CDR3 has 13 residues. Trimming removed 4 bases at V and 3 bases at J, with 7 bases between. Germline CDR1 is MDHEN and CDR2 is SYDVKM. CDR3 sequence (DNA): TGTGCCAGCAGTTACATGCCCAATCAGCCCCAGCATTTT. Protein product: CASSYMPNQPQHF.

This sequence joins TRBV5-1 and TRBJ2-7; D is unresolved. This CDR3 comprises 12 residues. Germline loops: CDR1 SGHRS, CDR2 YFSETQ. The V gene lost 3 bases and the J gene lost 2 bases, with 6 bases spanning the gap. The CDR3 loop is CASSSGAYEQYF. The CDR3 DNA reads as TGCGCCAGCAGCTCTGGAGCCTACGAGCAGTACTTC.

CDR3 loop: CASSLTWGDEQYF. DNA for the CDR3: TGCGCCAGCAGCCTCACCTGGGGCGACGAGCAGTACTTC. The genes are TRBV5-1 and TRBJ2-7; TRBD1 is a possible D gene (5 bases). The CDR3 loop spans 13 amino acids. Trimming removed 4 bases from V and 5 bases from J, with 13 bases in between. Per germline, CDR1 SGHRS and CDR2 YFSETQ.

The rearrangement links TRBV4-3 to TRBJ1-4, with 8 bases matching TRBD1. V shed 1 base and J 5 bases; nucleotides not matched to a gene: 0. The V gene's germline CDR1 is LGHNA and CDR2 YSLEER. There are 14 residues in the CDR3. The CDR3 sequence is CASSQGQGNEKLFF. The CDR3 DNA sequence: TGCGCCAGCAGCCAAGGACAGGGGAATGAAAAACTGTTTTTT.

The chain is built from TRBV21-1 and TRBJ1-1; the DNA was not used to check the table's D call, TRBD1. TRBV21-1 is labeled a pseudogene. The CDR3 is 16 residues long. This chain's CDR3 is CASSDSTGPGGPEAFF. The CDR3 DNA reads as TGTGCCAGCAGCGATTCCACCGGGCCTGGGGGCCCTGAAGCTTTCTTT.

The genes are TRBV28 and TRBJ2-7; 9 nucleotides match TRBD1. CDR3 size: 14 residues. Germline V gene data show CDR1 as MDHEN and CDR2 as SYDVKM. Trimming removed 5 bases from V and 0 bases from J; junction bases left unmatched: 2. Here the CDR3 DNA reads TGTGCCAGCAGTACGACAGGGGGCTCCTACGAGCAGTACTTC. Translated: CASSTTGGSYEQYF.

The chain has TRBV19 and TRBJ1-5, with D possibly TRBD1 on 5 matching bases. Germline V gives CDR1 LNHDA, CDR2 SQIVND (reference sequence). The CDR3 loop spans 16 amino acids. Trimming pared 3 bases from V and 5 bases from J, leaving 17 bases between. In DNA, the CDR3 is TGTGCCAGTAGTATCAAGCGGGACGGACTTTATCAGCCCCAGCATTTT. Residues: CASSIKRDGLYQPQHF. The variable domain in full, with the rest retrieved from reference TRBV19 and TRBJ1-5, is DGGITQSPKYLFRKEGQNVTLSCEQNLNHDAMYWYRQDPGQGLRLIYYSQIVNDFQKGDIAEGYSVSREKKESFPLTVTSAQKNPTAFYLCASSIKRDGLYQPQHFGDGTRLSIL.

This clone was counted a few times. The chain is built from TRBV27 and TRBJ2-1, with TRBD2 matching over 15 bases. The CDR3 runs 20 residues. V trimming: 3 bases; J trimming: 9 bases; junction bases outside the gene matches: 18. CDR1 MNHEY and CDR2 SMNVEV come from the germline V gene (reference sequence). CDR3 sequence reads: CASSFPPRLGTSGRRSEQFF. CDR3 DNA: TGTGCCAGCAGTTTTCCCCCTCGGCTCGGGACTAGCGGGAGGAGGAGTGAGCAGTTCTTC.

The chain recombines TRBV7-2 with TRBJ2-1; D uncertain. Deletions cut 5 bases from V and 12 bases from J, with 17 bases between. This CDR3 has 13 residues. Germline-derived CDR1 and CDR2 are SGHTA and FQGNSA. The CDR3 sequence: CASSLGPSNPQFF. DNA for the CDR3: TGTGCCAGCAGCCTTGGGCCATCGAATCCGCAGTTCTTC.

This clone was observed a handful of times. The chain employs TRBV4-3 and TRBJ2-2, with D tentatively TRBD1 (6 bases). The CDR3 runs to 15 residues. V lost 1 base and J 3 bases, leaving 9 bases between the germline ends. Per germline, CDR1 LGHNA and CDR2 YSLEER. CDR3 in DNA: TGCGCCAGCAGCCAAGTACAGGGCTACACCGGGGAGCTGTTTTTT. Its protein is CASSQVQGYTGELFF.

The gene calls are TRBV10-3 and TRBJ2-1, with D perhaps TRBD2 (6 bases). V was clipped by 0 bases and J by 3 bases, with 9 bases between them. This CDR3 is built from 15 residues. Germline-derived CDR1 and CDR2 are ENHRY and SYGVKD. The CDR3 protein is CAISESEGNYNEQFF. The CDR3 nucleotides read TGTGCCATCAGTGAGTCGGAGGGCAACTACAATGAGCAGTTCTTC.

This clone is medium-sized in the sample. The rearrangement links TRBV14 to TRBJ1-1; D uncertain. The CDR3 consists of 14 residues. Germline V gives CDR1 SGHDN, CDR2 FVKESK. V lost 1 base to trimming and J lost 2 bases, with 8 bases between them. The CDR3 sequence is CASSQGQFNTEAFF. The DNA for the CDR3 is TGTGCCAGCAGCCAAGGACAATTCAACACTGAAGCTTTCTTT.

This chain links TRBV15 with TRBJ1-3; D remains ambiguous. CDR1 and CDR2 (germline): LNHNV, YYDKDF (reference sequence). There are 16 residues in the CDR3. The V end lost 0 bases, the J end lost 0 bases, and 9 bases lay between the germline ends. CDR3 in amino acids: CATSRDGRSSGNTIYF. For the CDR3, the DNA is TGTGCCACCAGCAGAGATGGACGCAGCTCTGGAAACACCATATATTTT.

V usage is TRBV6-1 and J usage is TRBJ2-3; no clear D. The germline V and J ends were trimmed by 7 bases and 4 bases, with 12 bases remaining between them. This CDR3 is 13 amino acids long. Germline V gene sequence: CDR1 MNHNS, CDR2 SASEGT. The CDR3 protein is CASTLTAADTQYF. The DNA for the CDR3 is TGTGCCAGCACCCTTACCGCGGCAGATACGCAGTATTTT.

The chain links TRBV5-4 to TRBJ1-3; D not resolved. The CDR3 contains 15 residues. Germline V lookup: CDR1 SGHNT, CDR2 YYREEE (reference sequence). V was pared by 4 bases and J by 6 bases, with 17 bases between. The chain's CDR3 is CASSSRTGTINTIYF. CDR3 nucleotide sequence: TGTGCCAGCAGCAGCCGGACGGGTACTATAAACACCATATATTTT. Variable domain in full (rest from reference TRBV5-4 and TRBJ1-3): ETGVTQSPTHLIKTRGQQVTLRCSSQSGHNTVSWYQQALGQGPQFIFQYYREEENGRGNFPPRFSGLQFPNYSSELNVNALELDDSALYLCASSSRTGTINTIYFGEGSWLTVV.

The chain links TRBV11-3 to TRBJ2-5; possible D gene TRBD2, 6 bases. Germline assignment: CDR1 SGHNT and CDR2 YENEEA. The CDR3 contains 16 residues. V dropped 2 bases and J dropped 4 bases, with 17 bases sitting between them. This CDR3 reads CASSLRLAGRVETQYF. CDR3 nucleotide sequence: TGTGCCAGCAGCTTACGTTTGGCGGGGCGAGTAGAGACCCAGTACTTC.

The chain recombines TRBV7-2 with TRBJ2-2, with a tentative D call TRBD2 (6 bases). The V and J ends lost 5 bases and 7 bases respectively, with 17 bases between them. This CDR3 is 15 amino acids long. Germline values: CDR1 SGHTA, CDR2 FQGNSA. The CDR3 region is CASSPLVPGVGELFF. The CDR3 nucleotides are TGTGCCAGCAGCCCGCTAGTACCGGGGGTCGGGGAGCTGTTTTTT.

The sample holds one count of this clone. The chain combines TRBV28 with TRBJ1-1, with D tentatively TRBD1 (5 bases). Trimming removed 0 bases from V and 2 bases from J, with 16 bases in between. The germline V gene has CDR1 MDHEN and CDR2 SYDVKM. The CDR3 totals 17 residues. CDR3 nucleotides: TGTGCCAGCAGTTTATGGAGCGGTGGGAGGGGAAACACTGAAGCTTTCTTT. Its translation: CASSLWSGGRGNTEAFF.

V is TRBV6-1 and J is TRBJ1-1, with unresolved D. The length of the CDR3 is 14 residues. The V end lost 7 bases, the J end lost 4 bases, and 16 bases lay between the germline ends. Germline V CDR1 and CDR2: MNHNS, SASEGT. The CDR3 sequence is CASTRLQAGTEAFF. In DNA form, the CDR3 reads TGTGCCAGCACTCGACTGCAGGCGGGCACTGAAGCTTTCTTT.